The 18 T cell receptor beta chains below were found in one sample sequenced in a study of T cells in Graves' hyperthyroidism and ophthalmopathy. Amplification of TCR beta CDR3 regions was performed using RNA transcripts as template. The HTBI primer set was used in a first-round RT-PCR of the TCR CDR3. Via MiXCR, TCRdb re-called the multiplex PCR reads, giving one row per CDR3 protein. The sample consists of roughly 740,000 distinct CDR3 sequences, about a sixth of them appearing once. The sample comprised blood. These receptors all stem from a man aged 18 to 30 with Graves' hyperthyroidism.

A note on this clonotype: Since a much larger clone is just one base distant, this may be a read error. The gene calls are TRBV7-9 and TRBJ1-4; TRBD1 agrees at 9 bases. J was trimmed by 5 bases and V by 4 bases; bases with no gene match: 2. The V gene's germline CDR1 is SEHNR and CDR2 FQNEAQ (reference sequence). This CDR3 contains 14 residues. The CDR3 nucleotides read TGTGCCAGCAGCTGGACAGGGGAAAATGAAAAACTGTTTTTT. It yields the protein CASSWTGENEKLFF.

The table lists this clonotype with a few counts. This chain joins TRBV5-1 and TRBJ2-7, with D maybe TRBD2 (6 bases). The germline V gene encodes CDR1 SGHRS and CDR2 YFSETQ. Deletions cut 4 bases from V and 1 base from J, with 15 bases between. The CDR3 totals 15 residues. The CDR3 sequence is CASSGAGTGSYEQYF. The CDR3, as DNA: TGCGCCAGCAGCGGCGCCGGGACTGGATCCTACGAGCAGTACTTC.

This clonotype was seen many times. The chain employs TRBV10-3 and TRBJ2-7; D unclear. The V gene's germline CDR1 is ENHRY and CDR2 SYGVKD. The CDR3 contains 15 residues. Trimming cost V 3 bases and J 0 bases, with 12 bases left between them. The CDR3 region is CAISEPRTVSYEQYF. In DNA form, the CDR3 reads TGTGCCATCAGTGAACCCCGTACGGTCTCCTACGAGCAGTACTTC.

The sample holds many counts of this clonotype. This rearrangement joins TRBV7-9 to TRBJ2-7; 14 nucleotides agree with TRBD2. In germline, CDR1 is SEHNR, CDR2 FQNEAQ (reference sequence). V lost 5 bases to trimming and J lost 4 bases; unmatched junction nucleotides: 10. The CDR3 is 17 residues long. The CDR3 bases are TGTGCCAGCAGCCAAACAGACGGGACTAGCGGGAGATACGAGCAGTACTTC. As protein: CASSQTDGTSGRYEQYF.

This clonotype showed up many times. This chain connects TRBV28 to TRBJ1-1, with D hard to call. This CDR3 has 14 amino acids. Trimming took 5 bases from V and 4 from J, leaving 14 bases between them. Germline V gene sequence: CDR1 MDHEN, CDR2 SYDVKM. The CDR3 sequence is CASSPPWAPTEAFF. The CDR3 region has the DNA TGTGCCAGCAGTCCACCTTGGGCGCCCACTGAAGCTTTCTTT.

J is TRBJ2-5 and V is TRBV15; 7 positions agree with TRBD1. Looked up from germline, CDR1 is LNHNV and CDR2 is YYDKDF (reference sequence). Unmatched junction bases numbered 1, after V lost 2 bases and J lost 4 bases. The CDR3 loop spans 13 amino acids. The CDR3 spells CATSRRTGETQYF. The CDR3 DNA reads TGTGCCACCAGCAGACGGACAGGAGAGACCCAGTACTTC.

J is TRBJ1-1 and V is TRBV3-1; weak D call: TRBD1 (6 bases). V lost 8 bases and J 5 bases, leaving 15 bases between the germline ends. Germline V gene sequence: CDR1 LGHDT, CDR2 YNNKEL (reference sequence). The CDR3 extends over 13 amino acids. CDR3: CASQLERGTEAFF. CDR3 coding DNA: TGTGCCAGCCAACTGGAGAGGGGGACTGAAGCTTTCTTT.

The chain couples TRBV14 to TRBJ1-4; no firm D call. V lost 4 bases to trimming and J lost 6 bases, with 21 bases between them. This CDR3 has 17 residues. From germline, CDR1 is SGHDN and CDR2 FVKESK. The CDR3 loop is CASSPEPYSLGDEKLFF. The CDR3, as DNA: TGTGCCAGCAGCCCCGAGCCCTACAGCCTAGGAGATGAAAAACTGTTTTTT.

The V and J genes are TRBV3-1 and TRBJ1-5; D is ambiguous. CDR3 size: 13 residues. Germline-derived CDR1 and CDR2 are LGHDT and YNNKEL (reference sequence). V was cut by 4 bases and J by 1 base, with 5 bases left in between. The CDR3 region is CASSRTSNQPQHF. The CDR3 DNA reads as TGTGCCAGCAGCCGAACGAGCAATCAGCCCCAGCATTTT. The variable domain in full, completed from reference TRBV3-1 and TRBJ1-5, reads DTAVSQTPKYLVTQMGNDKSIKCEQNLGHDTMYWYKQDSKKFLKIMFSYNNKELIINETVPNRFSPKSPDKAHLNLHINSLELGDSAVYFCASSRTSNQPQHFGDGTRLSIL.

The gene calls are TRBV7-9 and TRBJ2-5; tentatively, D is TRBD2 (5 bases). The CDR3 length is 15 residues. Per the germline V gene, CDR1 is SEHNR and CDR2 is FQNEAQ (reference sequence). Between the trimmed V and J ends, which lost 5 bases and 2 bases, there was a span of 15 bases. Written as DNA, the CDR3 is TGTGCCAGCAGCCGAGGGATCAGAACACAAGAGACCCAGTACTTC. It yields the protein CASSRGIRTQETQYF.

The J gene is TRBJ2-3, the V gene TRBV29-1; D uncertain. The CDR3 covers 14 residues. Germline V gene sequence: CDR1 SQVTM, CDR2 ANQGSEA. V was shortened by 4 bases and J by 2 bases, with 13 bases between the two germline ends. The CDR3 DNA follows: TGCAGCGTTGGAGGCCGATCCTCCACAGATACGCAGTATTTT. This gives the protein CSVGGRSSTDTQYF.

The chain employs TRBV24-1 and TRBJ2-1; TRBD1 might be the D (5 bases). The CDR3 length is 17 residues. Trimming stripped 3 bases from V and 4 bases from J, with 18 bases between. Per the germline V gene, CDR1 is KGHDR and CDR2 is SFDVKD. The CDR3 nucleotides read TGTGCCACCAGTGATGGAGTGACAGCGATCGGGTACAATGAGCAGTTCTTC. It encodes CATSDGVTAIGYNEQFF.

This clonotype was seen more than once but under ten times. This rearrangement joins TRBV4-1 to TRBJ2-7, with 7 nucleotides matching TRBD2. The V gene's germline CDR1 is MGHRA and CDR2 YSYEKL. The ends lost 5 bases at V and 6 bases at J; junction bases unmatched: 10. The CDR3 is 14 amino acids. CDR3 bases: TGCGCCAGCAGCTCTGCCCCGGGGAGGGGCGAGCAGTACTTC. It codes for CASSSAPGRGEQYF.

V is TRBV9 and J is TRBJ2-2, with TRBD1 identical over 8 bases. Germline V lookup: CDR1 SGDLS, CDR2 YYNGEE. J lost 0 bases, V lost 0 bases, and 1 base had no gene match. The CDR3 sequence is 16 residues long. CDR3 bases: TGTGCCAGCAGCGTAGCGGGACAGGCGAACACCGGGGAGCTGTTTTTT. Translation gives CASSVAGQANTGELFF. The entire variable domain, with the rest obtained from reference TRBV9 and TRBJ2-2, is as follows: DSGVTQTPKHLITATGQRVTLRCSPRSGDLSVYWYQQSLDQGLQFLIQYYNGEERAKGNILERFSAQQFPDLHSELNLSSLELGDSALYFCASSVAGQANTGELFFGEGSRLTVL.

This clonotype was counted at least ten times. The chain couples TRBV30 to TRBJ2-1; D gene ambiguous. CDR3 length equals 13 residues. The germline V gene has CDR1 GTSNPN and CDR2 SVGIG (reference sequence). Between the trimmed V and J ends, which lost 3 bases and 7 bases, there was a span of 13 bases. DNA for the CDR3: TGTGCCTGGAGCGACGCCCGGTCTAATGAGCAGTTCTTC. This translates into CAWSDARSNEQFF.

Regarding this clonotype: This sequence may be a read error, since a much larger clone differs from it by one base. This is likely a read error, given that the CDR3 carries no conserved phenylalanine or tryptophan at its end. This chain uses TRBV20-1 with TRBJ2-5, with a possible D match to TRBD1 (6 bases). The CDR3 covers 14 residues. Trimming pared 0 bases from V and 4 bases from J, leaving 12 bases between. Per the germline V gene, CDR1 is DFQATT and CDR2 is SNEGSKA (reference sequence). CDR3 region: CSARDPTGAETQYL. As DNA, the CDR3 is TGCAGTGCTAGAGACCCGACAGGAGCAGAGACCCAGTACCTC.

In its sample, this clonotype was seen many times. The chain couples TRBV27 to TRBJ2-5; no reliable D call. The germline V gene encodes CDR1 MNHEY and CDR2 SMNVEV (reference sequence). The length of the CDR3 is 17 residues. The V gene lost 4 bases and the J gene lost 5 bases, with 23 bases spanning the gap. CDR3 sequence reads: CASSSWAKSGVGETQYF. The CDR3 coding sequence is TGTGCCAGCAGTTCTTGGGCCAAAAGTGGCGTCGGGGAGACCCAGTACTTC.

The chain recombines TRBV30 with TRBJ1-1; D gene ambiguous. This CDR3 region has 11 residues. V lost 7 bases to trimming and J lost 3 bases, with 9 bases between them. The germline V gene has CDR1 GTSNPN and CDR2 SVGIG (reference sequence). In DNA form, the CDR3 reads TGTGCCTTTCACCGACACACTGAAGCTTTCTTT. Its protein is CAFHRHTEAFF.